Each of the 9 T cell receptor beta chains below was sequenced from the same sample in a study of naive and memory T cell subsets. An equimolar mix of two oligonucleotides served as the beta constant-region primer for TRBC1 and TRBC2. One entry per CDR3 protein, called by TCRdb with MiXCR from the UMI-ligation and nested PCR reads. Of some 150,000 distinct CDR3 sequences listed, 15% to 20% are singletons. Sequencing input: naive CD4+ T cells from blood. The receptors here all came from a human donor in good health.

This sequence joins TRBV24-1 and TRBJ1-2; 9 bases align to TRBD1. CDR1 is KGHDR and CDR2 is SFDVKD in the germline V gene. The V segment lost 5 bases and the J segment 6 bases; nucleotides outside the gene matches: 6. The CDR3 totals 14 residues. CDR3: CATSGSRTGDGYTF. DNA for the CDR3: TGTGCCACCAGTGGCTCGCGGACAGGGGATGGCTACACCTTC.

The CDR3 sequence is CASTKSGGSRVSPLHF. The CDR3 DNA reads as TGTGCCAGCACCAAGTCAGGGGGCTCAAGGGTTTCACCCCTCCACTTT. The chain combines TRBV28 with TRBJ1-6; 8 nucleotides line up with TRBD1. Losses at the gene ends were 7 bases for V and 9 bases for J; bases not matched to a gene: 14. The CDR3 spans 16 residues. Germline-derived CDR1 and CDR2 are MDHEN and SYDVKM.

This clonotype came up a few times. The chain links TRBV12-5 to TRBJ1-3; D not certain. The CDR3 loop spans 11 amino acids. V was clipped by 5 bases and J by 9 bases, with 8 bases between them. Germline V gene lookup returns CDR1 LGHNT and CDR2 FRNRAP. The CDR3 sequence is CASGGKGTIYF. CDR3 DNA sequence: TGTGCTAGTGGTGGTAAGGGCACCATATATTTT.

This clonotype has more than one count but fewer than ten. V usage is TRBV12-3 or TRBV12-4 and J usage is TRBJ2-1, with 9 nucleotides matching TRBD1. CDR3 size: 13 residues. J was trimmed by 6 bases and V by 6 bases; bases with no gene match: 3. Here the CDR3 DNA reads TGTGCCAGCAGGTCACAGGGGGCCAATGAGCAGTTCTTC. The encoded protein is CASRSQGANEQFF.

This chain uses TRBV7-8 with TRBJ2-2; D is unclear. The V gene lost 0 bases and the J gene lost 1 base, with 9 bases spanning the gap. The CDR3 is made up of 16 amino acids. CDR1 SGHVS and CDR2 FQNEAQ come from the germline V gene. In DNA form, the CDR3 reads TGTGCCAGCAGCTTAGCACAGTTTTTGAACACCGGGGAGCTGTTTTTT. Translated, it gives CASSLAQFLNTGELFF.

This clonotype showed up just a few times. This chain's CDR3 is CASSQGQSQQETQYF. The CDR3 bases are TGTGCCAGCAGCCAGGGACAGAGCCAACAAGAGACCCAGTACTTC. This chain connects TRBV12-3 or TRBV12-4 to TRBJ2-5, with 7 bases identical to TRBD1. The V segment lost 6 bases and the J segment 2 bases; nucleotides outside the gene matches: 9. The CDR3 sequence is 15 residues long.

This clonotype showed up just a few times. This chain links TRBV7-2 with TRBJ2-7; 11 bases are a match to TRBD1. Germline V lookup: CDR1 SGHTA, CDR2 FQGNSA. V lost 5 bases and J lost 4; bases outside the gene matches: 7. This CDR3 contains 15 residues. This CDR3 reads CASSLRDRGVYEQYF. CDR3 DNA: TGTGCCAGCAGCCTCCGGGACAGGGGGGTATACGAGCAGTACTTC.

This clonotype was detected only a few times. V usage is TRBV28 and J usage is TRBJ1-5, with D unclear. Germline V CDR1 and CDR2: MDHEN, SYDVKM. Trimming cost V 1 base and J 8 bases, with 6 bases left between them. The CDR3 sequence is 12 residues long. CDR3 residues: CASSLSLKPQHF. The CDR3 DNA sequence: TGTGCCAGCAGTTTATCCCTTAAGCCCCAGCATTTT.

V gene TRBV9 combines with J gene TRBJ1-5, with D uncertain. The germline V gene encodes CDR1 SGDLS and CDR2 YYNGEE. This CDR3 spans 15 amino acids. Trimming removed 1 base from V and 5 bases from J, with 13 bases in between. CDR3 sequence: CASSVSADWYQPQHF. The CDR3 DNA reads as TGTGCCAGCAGCGTATCCGCGGATTGGTATCAGCCCCAGCATTTT.